The clone carrying this T cell receptor (beta chain) was seen a handful of times. Its antigen is unidentified. This entry is derived from a study of blood T cells in healthy people across ages. Whole-study results and caveats: Unsorted PBMCs prevented conclusive naive versus antigen-experienced comparison.

Next came a second PCR, run for about 7 to 12 cycles, which used a sample-barcoded 5' primer along with a J-beta primer mix. Every cDNA was tagged by a template-switch adaptor with 12 random nucleotides. Each CDR3 protein gets one entry after TCRdb re-called the 5' RACE reads with MiXCR. The table has 1.5 million or so distinct CDR3 sequences, less than 45% seen once. The CDR3 consists of 11 residues. Trimming stripped 4 bases from V and 8 bases from J, with 6 bases between. Germline lookup yields CDR1 MNHNY and CDR2 SVGAGI (reference sequence). The rearrangement links TRBV6-6 to TRBJ2-1; D gene ambiguous. The sequencing input was blood. The TCR was taken from a woman younger than 30 in good health. CDR3 in DNA: TGTGCCAGCAGTTCTATGGATGAGCAGTTCTTC. It translates to CASSSMDEQFF.